This T cell receptor beta chain was identified during a study of a mutant IDH1 vaccine in newly diagnosed glioma. Study background: Beforehand, treatment had been radiotherapy, temozolomide, or both; the majority received both. At week 47 came visit V13, while visit V12 had come at week 35.

The sample's time point: week 35, safety follow-up. The investigators gave 300 ug of mutant IDH1 20-mer peptide in each vaccine dose, together with topical imiquimod. Study-wide results and caveats: Researchers report vaccine-induced immune responses in 80% to 95% of patients.

The CDR3 loop spans 15 amino acids. Per the germline V gene, CDR1 is SGHKS and CDR2 is YYEKEE (reference sequence). V was clipped by 0 bases and J by 1 base, with 10 bases between them. Of note for this clone: Its antigen is undetermined.

The repertoire was sequenced with immunoSEQ multiplex PCR; TCRdb's copy has only in-frame clones and lacks some. The sample shows roughly 51,000 clones, more than 65% of them seen only once. The source material was PBMCs, sampled from a glioma patient whose treatment included an IDH1 peptide vaccine. This clonotype was obtained from a man in his forties with glioma. The J gene is TRBJ1-2, the V gene TRBV5-5; possible D gene TRBD1, 5 bases. The DNA for the CDR3 is TGTGCCAGCAGCTTGGGGGGGTTGGGTAACTATGGCTACACCTTC. Protein sequence: CASSLGGLGNYGYTF.